The rows below give T cell receptor beta chains drawn from one sample of a study of Ad26.COV2.S vaccination and SARS-CoV-2 variants. Produced via immunoSEQ multiplex PCR; TCRdb's table is partial and in-frame only. This sample carries around 300,000 clones, around 89% of them seen once, and the ten largest clones take roughly 5%. The sequencing here drew on peripheral blood, taken in a trial of Ad26.COV2.S vaccine versus placebo. The receptors shown here come from a person aged 18-65 years who received the Ad26.COV2.S COVID-19 vaccine or a placebo. Each CDR3 is given with its conserved first and last residue.

V gene,J gene,CDR3 protein
TRBV28,TRBJ2-7,CASSPRHLLSYEQYF
TRBV24-1,TRBJ2-3,CATSETLGTDTQYF
TRBV3-1/TRBV3-2,TRBJ1-2,CASSMGTYGYTF
TRBV6-5,TRBJ1-4,CASSPSWTNEKLFF
TRBV6-5,TRBJ1-1,CASIWGNTEAFF
TRBV10-3,TRBJ1-5,CAISESIQGRTATINQPQHF
TRBV12-3/TRBV12-4,TRBJ2-1,CASSLLDDEQFF
TRBV6-2/TRBV6-3,TRBJ2-7,CASSYSIGGQGEQYF
TRBV11-2,TRBJ2-3,CASSLGSGAGFSTDTQYF
TRBV9,TRBJ2-6,CASSIDRVKAGANVLTF
TRBV18,TRBJ2-1,CASSPTSGRSWNEQFF
TRBV6-1,TRBJ2-1,CASSALWLAGAGSYNEQFF
TRBV6-5,TRBJ1-1,CASSNPLTEAFF
TRBV3-1/TRBV3-2,TRBJ2-3,CASSQGTSGSGDTQYF
TRBV6-1,TRBJ2-1,CASSDGGGNEQFF
TRBV7-9,TRBJ1-1,CASSHKGLGNTEAFF
TRBV3-1/TRBV3-2,TRBJ2-7,CASSLLGGYEQYF